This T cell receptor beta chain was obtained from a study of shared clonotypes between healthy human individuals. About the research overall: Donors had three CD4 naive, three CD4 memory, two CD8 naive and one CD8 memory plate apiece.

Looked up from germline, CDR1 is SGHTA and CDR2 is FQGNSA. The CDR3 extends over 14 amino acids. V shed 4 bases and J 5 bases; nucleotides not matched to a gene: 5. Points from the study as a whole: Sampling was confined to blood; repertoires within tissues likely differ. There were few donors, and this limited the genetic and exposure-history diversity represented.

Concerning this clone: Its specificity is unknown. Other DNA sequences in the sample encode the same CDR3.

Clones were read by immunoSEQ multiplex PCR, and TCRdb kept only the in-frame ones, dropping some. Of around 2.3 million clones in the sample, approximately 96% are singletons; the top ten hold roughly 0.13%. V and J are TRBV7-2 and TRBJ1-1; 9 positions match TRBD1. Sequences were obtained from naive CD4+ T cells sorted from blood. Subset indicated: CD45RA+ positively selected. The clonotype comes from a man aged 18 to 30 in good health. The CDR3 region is CASSSQGAGTEAFF. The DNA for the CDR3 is TGTGCCAGCAGCTCACAGGGGGCCGGAACTGAAGCTTTCTTT.